The T cell receptor (beta chain) under discussion was sequenced for a study of T-cell reconstitution after alpha-beta-depleted transplantation in children. Preparation of the TCRbeta library used unique molecular identifiers. Each CDR3 protein is one row after TCRdb ran MiXCR on the PCR reads. Of about 110,000 distinct CDR3 sequences in the sample, approximately 6.6% were seen once. The receptor was derived from a male patient aged 2 to 9 who had a stem cell transplant for acute lymphoblastic leukemia, so the T cells may come from the graft donor. Sequences were derived from PBMCs, mostly from graft donor cells, sampled 360 days after TCRalphabeta/CD19-depleted stem cell transplant.

For the CDR3, the DNA is TGTGCCAGCAGTTACTTCGGGAGCTCTGGAAACACCATATATTTT. Residues: CASSYFGSSGNTIYF. V gene TRBV6-5 combines with J gene TRBJ1-3; no clear D. CDR3 size: 15 residues. Germline-derived CDR1 and CDR2 are MNHEY and SVGAGI. Trimming cost V 1 base and J 0 bases, with 7 bases left between them.